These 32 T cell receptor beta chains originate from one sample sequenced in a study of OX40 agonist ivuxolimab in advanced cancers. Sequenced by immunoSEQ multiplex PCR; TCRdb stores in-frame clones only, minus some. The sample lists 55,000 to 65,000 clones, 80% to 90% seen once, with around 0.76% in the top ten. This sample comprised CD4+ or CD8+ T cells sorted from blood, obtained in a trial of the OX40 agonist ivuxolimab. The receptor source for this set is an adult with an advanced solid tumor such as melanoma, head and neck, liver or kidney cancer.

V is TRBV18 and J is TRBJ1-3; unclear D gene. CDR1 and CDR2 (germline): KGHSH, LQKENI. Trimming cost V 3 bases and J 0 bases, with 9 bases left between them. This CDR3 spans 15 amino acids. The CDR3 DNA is TGTGCCAGCTCACCGAGCAGGAACTCTGGAAACACCATATATTTT. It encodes CASSPSRNSGNTIYF.

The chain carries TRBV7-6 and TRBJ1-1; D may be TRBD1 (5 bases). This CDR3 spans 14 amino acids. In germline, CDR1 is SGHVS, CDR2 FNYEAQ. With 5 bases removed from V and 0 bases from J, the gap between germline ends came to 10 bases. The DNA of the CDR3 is TGTGCCAGCAGCCCAGTGGGACTGAACACTGAAGCTTTCTTT. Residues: CASSPVGLNTEAFF. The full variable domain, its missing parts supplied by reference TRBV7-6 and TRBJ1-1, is GAGVSQSPRYKVTKRGQDVALRCDPISGHVSLYWYRQALGQGPEFLTYFNYEAQQDKSGLPNDRFSAERPEGSISTLTIQRTEQRDSAMYRCASSPVGLNTEAFFGQGTRLTVV.

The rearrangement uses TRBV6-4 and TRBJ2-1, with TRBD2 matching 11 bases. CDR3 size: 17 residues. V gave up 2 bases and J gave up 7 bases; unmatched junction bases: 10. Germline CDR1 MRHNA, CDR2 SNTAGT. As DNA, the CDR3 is TGTGCCAGCAGTGACACCTATAGCGGGAGGGCTTGGAATGAGCAGTTCTTC. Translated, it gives CASSDTYSGRAWNEQFF.

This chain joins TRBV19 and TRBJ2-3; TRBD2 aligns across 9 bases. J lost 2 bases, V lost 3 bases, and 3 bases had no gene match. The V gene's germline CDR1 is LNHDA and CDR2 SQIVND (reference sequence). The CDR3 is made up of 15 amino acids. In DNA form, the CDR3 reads TGTGCCAGTAGTATGACTAGCGGAAACACAGATACGCAGTATTTT. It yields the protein CASSMTSGNTDTQYF.

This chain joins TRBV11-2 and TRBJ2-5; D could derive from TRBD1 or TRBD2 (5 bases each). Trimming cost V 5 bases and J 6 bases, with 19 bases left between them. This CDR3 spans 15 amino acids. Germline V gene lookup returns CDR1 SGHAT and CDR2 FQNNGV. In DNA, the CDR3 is TGTGCCAGCAGCGAGGGCCCAGGGAACGAAAAGACCCAGTACTTC. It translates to CASSEGPGNEKTQYF.

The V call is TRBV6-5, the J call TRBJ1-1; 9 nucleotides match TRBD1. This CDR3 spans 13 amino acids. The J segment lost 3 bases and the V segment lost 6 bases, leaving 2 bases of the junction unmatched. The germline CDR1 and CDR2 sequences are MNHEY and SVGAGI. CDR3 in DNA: TGTGCCAGCAGGACAGGGGGAGACACTGAAGCTTTCTTT. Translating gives CASRTGGDTEAFF.

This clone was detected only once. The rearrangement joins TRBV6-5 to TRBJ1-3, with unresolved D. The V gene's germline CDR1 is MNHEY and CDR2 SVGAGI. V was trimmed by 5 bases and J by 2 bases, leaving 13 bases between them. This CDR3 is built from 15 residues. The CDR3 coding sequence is TGTGCCAGCAGTAGAACGGTGGTGGCTGGAAACACCATATATTTT. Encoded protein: CASSRTVVAGNTIYF.

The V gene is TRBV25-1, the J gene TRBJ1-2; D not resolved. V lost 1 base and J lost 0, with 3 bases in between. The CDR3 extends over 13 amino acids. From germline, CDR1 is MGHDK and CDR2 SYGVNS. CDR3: CASSELANYGYTF. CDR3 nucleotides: TGTGCCAGCAGTGAATTAGCTAACTATGGCTACACCTTC.

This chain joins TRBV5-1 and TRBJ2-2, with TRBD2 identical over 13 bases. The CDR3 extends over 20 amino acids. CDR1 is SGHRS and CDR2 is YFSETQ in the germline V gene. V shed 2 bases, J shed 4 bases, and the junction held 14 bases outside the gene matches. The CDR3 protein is CASSLMGLAGTPPFTGELFF. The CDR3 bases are TGCGCCAGCAGCTTAATGGGACTAGCGGGAACCCCACCGTTCACCGGGGAGCTGTTTTTT.

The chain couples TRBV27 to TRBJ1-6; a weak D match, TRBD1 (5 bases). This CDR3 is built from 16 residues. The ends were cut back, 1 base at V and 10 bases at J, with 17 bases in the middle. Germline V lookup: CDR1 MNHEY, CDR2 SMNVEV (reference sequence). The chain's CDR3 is CASSLWVLGPESPLHF. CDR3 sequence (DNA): TGTGCCAGCAGTTTATGGGTTCTGGGACCTGAATCACCCCTCCACTTT.

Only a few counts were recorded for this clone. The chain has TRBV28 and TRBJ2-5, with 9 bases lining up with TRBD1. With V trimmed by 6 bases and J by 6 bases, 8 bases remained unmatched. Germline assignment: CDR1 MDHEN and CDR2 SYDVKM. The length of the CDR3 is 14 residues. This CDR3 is CASRTQGAQKTQYF. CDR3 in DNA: TGTGCCAGCAGGACACAGGGGGCGCAGAAGACCCAGTACTTC.

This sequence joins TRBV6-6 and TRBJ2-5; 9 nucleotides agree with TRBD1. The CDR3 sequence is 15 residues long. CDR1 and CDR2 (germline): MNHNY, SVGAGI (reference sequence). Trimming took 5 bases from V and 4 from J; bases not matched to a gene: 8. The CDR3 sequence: CASSNRQGEGETQYF. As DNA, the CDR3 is TGTGCCAGCAGTAACCGACAGGGGGAGGGAGAGACCCAGTACTTC.

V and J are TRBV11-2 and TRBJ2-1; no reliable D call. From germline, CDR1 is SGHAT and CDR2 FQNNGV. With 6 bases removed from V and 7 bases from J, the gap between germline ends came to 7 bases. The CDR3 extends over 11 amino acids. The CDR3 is CASRFRNEQFF. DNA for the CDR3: TGTGCCAGCAGATTTCGTAATGAGCAGTTCTTC.

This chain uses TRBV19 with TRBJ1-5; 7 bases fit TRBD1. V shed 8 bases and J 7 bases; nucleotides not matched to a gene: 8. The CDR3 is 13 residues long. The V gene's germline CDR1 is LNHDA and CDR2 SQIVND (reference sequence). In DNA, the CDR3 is TGTGCCAGTCTCGGAGGGGGCGGACAGCCCCAGCATTTT. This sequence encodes CASLGGGGQPQHF.

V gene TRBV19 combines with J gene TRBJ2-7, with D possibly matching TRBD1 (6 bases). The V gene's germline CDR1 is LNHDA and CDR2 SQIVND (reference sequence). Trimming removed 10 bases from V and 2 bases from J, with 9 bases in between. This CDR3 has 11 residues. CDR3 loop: CANPGAYEQYF. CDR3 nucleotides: TGTGCCAATCCAGGGGCCTACGAGCAGTACTTC.

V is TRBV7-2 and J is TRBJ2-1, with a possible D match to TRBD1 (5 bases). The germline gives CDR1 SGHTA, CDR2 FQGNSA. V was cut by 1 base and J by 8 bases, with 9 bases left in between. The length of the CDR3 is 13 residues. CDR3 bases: TGTGCCAGCAGCTTAGACTGGGGCGATGAGCAGTTCTTC. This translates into CASSLDWGDEQFF.

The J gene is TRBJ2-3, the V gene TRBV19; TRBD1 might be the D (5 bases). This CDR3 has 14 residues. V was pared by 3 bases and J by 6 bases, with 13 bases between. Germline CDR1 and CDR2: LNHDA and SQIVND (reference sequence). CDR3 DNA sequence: TGTGCCAGTAGTATTCAGGGCTACCGGGATACGCAGTATTTT. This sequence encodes CASSIQGYRDTQYF.

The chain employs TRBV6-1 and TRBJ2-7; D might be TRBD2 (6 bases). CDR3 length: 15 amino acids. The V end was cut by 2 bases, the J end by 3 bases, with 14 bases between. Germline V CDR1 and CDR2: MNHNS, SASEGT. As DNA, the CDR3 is TGTGCCAGCAGTGAACGACCGGGACTTTTCTACGAGCAGTACTTC. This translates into CASSERPGLFYEQYF.

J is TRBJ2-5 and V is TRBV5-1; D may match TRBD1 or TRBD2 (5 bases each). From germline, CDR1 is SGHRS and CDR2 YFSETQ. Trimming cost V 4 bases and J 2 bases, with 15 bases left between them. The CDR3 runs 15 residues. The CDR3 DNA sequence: TGCGCCAGCAGCACCTCCGGGACGGTGCAAGAGACCCAGTACTTC. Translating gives CASSTSGTVQETQYF.

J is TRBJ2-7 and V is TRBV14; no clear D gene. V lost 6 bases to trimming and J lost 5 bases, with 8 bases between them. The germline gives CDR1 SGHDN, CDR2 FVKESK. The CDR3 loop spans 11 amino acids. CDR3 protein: CASSIFDEQYF. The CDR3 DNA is TGTGCCAGCAGTATTTTCGACGAGCAGTACTTC.

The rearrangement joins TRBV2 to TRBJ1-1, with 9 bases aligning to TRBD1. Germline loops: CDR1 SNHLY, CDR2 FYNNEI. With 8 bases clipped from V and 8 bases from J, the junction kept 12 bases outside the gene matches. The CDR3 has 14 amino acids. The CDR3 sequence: CASGSGQGSSEAFF. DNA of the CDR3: TGTGCCAGCGGATCTGGACAGGGGTCGTCGGAAGCTTTCTTT.

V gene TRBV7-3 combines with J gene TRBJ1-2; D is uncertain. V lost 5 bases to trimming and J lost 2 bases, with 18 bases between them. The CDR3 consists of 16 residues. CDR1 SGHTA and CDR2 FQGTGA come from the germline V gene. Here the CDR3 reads CASSGTALIRNYGYTF. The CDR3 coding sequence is TGTGCCAGCAGCGGAACGGCCCTGATCCGAAACTATGGCTACACCTTC.

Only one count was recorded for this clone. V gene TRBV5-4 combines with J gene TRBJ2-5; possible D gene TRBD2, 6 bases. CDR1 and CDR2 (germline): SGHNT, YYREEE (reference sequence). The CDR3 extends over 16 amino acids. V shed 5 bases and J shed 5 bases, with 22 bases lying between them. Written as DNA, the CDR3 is TGTGCCAGCAGTAAACGGGTAGCGGCTTCCGGGGAGACCCAGTACTTC. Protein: CASSKRVAASGETQYF.

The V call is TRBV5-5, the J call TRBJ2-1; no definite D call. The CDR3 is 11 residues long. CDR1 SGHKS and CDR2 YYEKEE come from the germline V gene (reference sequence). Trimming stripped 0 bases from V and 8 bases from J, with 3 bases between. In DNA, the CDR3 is TGTGCCAGCAGCTTGGTTGATGAGCAGTTCTTC. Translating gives CASSLVDEQFF.

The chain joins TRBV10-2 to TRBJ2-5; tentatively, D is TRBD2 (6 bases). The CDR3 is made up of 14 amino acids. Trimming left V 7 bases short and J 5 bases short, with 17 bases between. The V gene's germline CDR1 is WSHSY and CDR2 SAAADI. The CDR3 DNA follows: TGCGCCAGCAACCCCAACCGGAGGGGCGAGACCCAGTACTTC. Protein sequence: CASNPNRRGETQYF.

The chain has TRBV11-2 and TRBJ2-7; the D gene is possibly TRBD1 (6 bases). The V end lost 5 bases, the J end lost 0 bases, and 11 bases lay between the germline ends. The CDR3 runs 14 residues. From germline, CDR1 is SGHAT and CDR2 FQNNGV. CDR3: CASSVLRGSYEQYF. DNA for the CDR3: TGTGCCAGCAGCGTACTCAGGGGCTCCTACGAGCAGTACTTC.

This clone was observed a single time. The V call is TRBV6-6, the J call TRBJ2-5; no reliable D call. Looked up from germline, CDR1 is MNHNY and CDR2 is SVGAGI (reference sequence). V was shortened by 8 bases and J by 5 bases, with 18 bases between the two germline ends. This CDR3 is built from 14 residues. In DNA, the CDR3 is TGTGCCAGCCGGTCCTCGGGCTTGTGGGAGACCCAGTACTTC. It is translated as CASRSSGLWETQYF.

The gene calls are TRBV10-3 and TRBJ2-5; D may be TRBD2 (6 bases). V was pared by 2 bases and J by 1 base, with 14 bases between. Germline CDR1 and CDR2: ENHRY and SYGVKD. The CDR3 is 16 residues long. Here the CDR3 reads CAISEPPRAGQETQYF. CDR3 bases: TGTGCCATCAGTGAGCCTCCAAGAGCGGGCCAAGAGACCCAGTACTTC.

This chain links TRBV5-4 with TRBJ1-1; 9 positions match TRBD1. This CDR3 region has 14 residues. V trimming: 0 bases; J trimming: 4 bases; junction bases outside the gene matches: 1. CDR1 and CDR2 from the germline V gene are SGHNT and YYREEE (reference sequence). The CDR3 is CASSLGQGGTEAFF. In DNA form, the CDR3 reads TGTGCCAGCAGCTTGGGACAGGGGGGCACTGAAGCTTTCTTT.

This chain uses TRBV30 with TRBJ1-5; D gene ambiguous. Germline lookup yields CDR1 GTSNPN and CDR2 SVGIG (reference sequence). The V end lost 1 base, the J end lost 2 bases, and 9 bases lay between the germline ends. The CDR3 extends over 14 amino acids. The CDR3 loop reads CAWSDRIGNQPQHF. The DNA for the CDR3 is TGTGCCTGGAGTGATAGAATAGGCAATCAGCCCCAGCATTTT.

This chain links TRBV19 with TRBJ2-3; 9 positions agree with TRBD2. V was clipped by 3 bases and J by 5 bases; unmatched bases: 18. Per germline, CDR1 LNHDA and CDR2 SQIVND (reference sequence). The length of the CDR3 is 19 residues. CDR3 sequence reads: CASSIALDSGSPRGDTQYF. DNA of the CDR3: TGTGCCAGTAGTATCGCTTTGGATAGCGGGAGCCCTCGGGGAGATACGCAGTATTTT.

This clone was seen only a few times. The CDR3 loop is CASSLRLADTDTQYF. CDR3 bases: TGTGCCAGCAGCTTGAGGCTAGCGGACACAGATACGCAGTATTTT. This chain links TRBV11-1 with TRBJ2-3, with TRBD2 identical over 7 bases. Germline CDR1 and CDR2: SGHAT and FQDESV (reference sequence). Trimming took 3 bases from V and 2 from J; bases not matched to a gene: 5. The length of the CDR3 is 15 residues.